This is a list of T cell receptor beta chains from one sample in a study of OX40 agonist ivuxolimab in advanced cancers. Only in-frame clones appear in the TCRdb table, and some are missing; sequencing was by immunoSEQ multiplex PCR. Seen here are some 79,000 clones, about 94% observed once, and the top ten hold over 0.35%. Material: CD4+ or CD8+ T cells sorted from blood, obtained in a trial of the OX40 agonist ivuxolimab. The receptors shown here come from an adult with an advanced solid tumor such as melanoma, head and neck, liver or kidney cancer. The CDR3 runs from the conserved cysteine through the conserved F or W. A D gene is named only where the DNA matches it firmly. Where a row states a size, it is once, few, many or the class of an expanded clone; other rows omit it.

TRBV6-5	TRBJ2-3	TRBD2	-	CASSWVAGGSADTQYF	TGTGCCAGCAGTTGGGTAGCGGGAGGAAGTGCAGATACGCAGTATTTT
TRBV7-8	TRBJ1-6	TRBD1	once	CASSSVDRDNSPLHF	TGTGCCAGCAGCTCCGTCGACAGGGATAATTCACCCCTCCACTTT
TRBV12-5	TRBJ1-2	-	-	CASGRQTGFGYTF	TGTGCTAGTGGACGACAGACAGGCTTTGGCTACACCTTC
TRBV18	TRBJ2-3	TRBD2	-	CASSPGLAGADTQYF	TGTGCCAGCTCACCGGGACTAGCGGGAGCAGATACGCAGTATTTT
TRBV15	TRBJ1-2	TRBD1	-	CATSMVQGVVGYTF	TGTGCCACCAGCATGGTTCAGGGGGTCGTTGGCTACACCTTC
TRBV5-5	TRBJ2-3	TRBD2	-	CASSLGTSGRTDTQYF	TGTGCCAGCAGCCTTGGGACTAGCGGCCGCACAGATACGCAGTATTTT
TRBV5-5	TRBJ1-5	-	-	CASSKGSGNQPQHF	TGTGCCAGCAGCAAGGGAAGTGGGAATCAGCCCCAGCATTTT
TRBV27	TRBJ1-2	-	-	CASSDGPNYGYTF	TGTGCCAGCAGTGACGGCCCTAACTATGGCTACACCTTC
TRBV28	TRBJ1-5	-	-	CASSLTGNQPQHF	TGTGCCAGCAGTTTGACAGGTAATCAGCCCCAGCATTTT
TRBV5-1	TRBJ2-1	-	-	CASSFGGGAVNEQFF	TGCGCCAGCAGCTTCGGGGGTGGGGCGGTCAATGAGCAGTTCTTC
TRBV29-1	TRBJ1-1	TRBD1	-	CSGRTGANTEAFF	TGCAGCGGACGGACAGGGGCTAACACTGAAGCTTTCTTT
TRBV10-1	TRBJ2-1	-	-	CASSETGQHNEQFF	TGCGCCAGCAGTGAGACCGGTCAGCACAATGAGCAGTTCTTC
TRBV21-1	TRBJ1-2	-	-	CASSKGRSLSYGYTF	TGTGCCAGCAGCAAAGGTCGGAGTCTTTCCTATGGCTACACCTTC
TRBV7-6	TRBJ1-4	TRBD1	-	CASSTGGYATNEKLFF	TGTGCCAGCAGCACAGGGGGCTACGCAACTAATGAAAAACTGTTTTTT
TRBV7-6	TRBJ2-1	TRBD2	-	CASSLGLAGVTEQFF	TGTGCCAGCAGCCTGGGACTAGCGGGAGTAACTGAGCAGTTCTTC
TRBV30	TRBJ2-7	-	once	CAWSQSYEQYF	TGTGCCTGGAGTCAGAGCTACGAGCAGTACTTC
TRBV2	TRBJ2-1	-	-	CANSENSDNEQFF	TGTGCCAACAGTGAAAACAGCGACAATGAGCAGTTCTTC
TRBV2	TRBJ1-5	TRBD1	-	CASSGQGGYLSNQPQHF	TGTGCCAGCTCCGGACAGGGAGGATATCTTAGCAATCAGCCCCAGCATTTT
TRBV6-1	TRBJ2-7	-	-	CASSDTGADSSYEQYF	TGTGCCAGCAGTGATACCGGAGCGGATAGCTCCTACGAGCAGTACTTC
TRBV5-1	TRBJ2-1	-	-	CASSFAGLEYNEQFF	TGCGCCAGCAGCTTTGCAGGACTGGAATACAATGAGCAGTTCTTC
TRBV7-9	TRBJ1-1	-	few	CASSDFKPDTEAFF	TGTGCCAGCAGCGATTTTAAGCCTGACACTGAAGCTTTCTTT
TRBV27	TRBJ2-5	-	-	CASSLAGSTETQYF	TGTGCCAGCAGTTTGGCGGGGAGTACCGAGACCCAGTACTTC
TRBV5-4	TRBJ2-5	-	-	CASSLTEQETQYF	TGTGCCAGCAGCTTGACAGAACAAGAGACCCAGTACTTC
TRBV6-6	TRBJ1-2	TRBD1	-	CASSYPTGGSYGYTF	TGTGCCAGCAGTTACCCCACAGGGGGCAGCTATGGCTACACCTTC
TRBV25-1	TRBJ2-5	-	-	CASSEYGGRETQYF	TGTGCCAGCAGTGAATATGGGGGGAGAGAGACCCAGTACTTC
TRBV5-6	TRBJ1-5	-	-	CASSPQGGQPQHF	TGTGCCAGCAGCCCTCAGGGCGGGCAGCCCCAGCATTTT
TRBV19	TRBJ2-1	TRBD2	-	CASSIPGAIAGGLYNEQFF	TGTGCCAGTAGTATTCCTGGGGCCATAGCGGGAGGTTTGTACAATGAGCAGTTCTTC
TRBV18	TRBJ1-1	-	-	CASSPGLGRVGTEAFF	TGTGCCAGCTCACCAGGGCTGGGCAGGGTAGGTACTGAAGCTTTCTTT
TRBV10-3	TRBJ1-5	-	-	CAISSEGHSTQPQHF	TGTGCCATCAGTAGTGAGGGACATTCAACTCAGCCCCAGCATTTT
TRBV7-6	TRBJ2-2	TRBD2	-	CASSPRLAVTGELFF	TGTGCCAGCAGCCCTCGACTAGCAGTCACCGGGGAGCTGTTTTTT
TRBV29-1	TRBJ1-2	-	-	CSVEDSGTPRYTF	TGCAGCGTTGAAGATAGTGGCACCCCCCGCTACACCTTC
TRBV28	TRBJ1-2	TRBD1	-	CASSFIQGADGYTF	TGTGCCAGCAGTTTTATACAGGGGGCTGATGGCTACACCTTC
TRBV19	TRBJ2-5	-	-	CASSTRPGGGQETQYF	TGTGCCAGTAGTACCCGCCCCGGGGGAGGACAAGAGACCCAGTACTTC
TRBV10-3	TRBJ1-5	-	-	CAISETEANQPQHF	TGTGCCATCAGTGAGACAGAGGCCAATCAGCCCCAGCATTTT
TRBV13	TRBJ1-1	-	-	CASSLRPGNTEAFF	TGTGCCAGCAGCTTAAGACCGGGAAACACTGAAGCTTTCTTT